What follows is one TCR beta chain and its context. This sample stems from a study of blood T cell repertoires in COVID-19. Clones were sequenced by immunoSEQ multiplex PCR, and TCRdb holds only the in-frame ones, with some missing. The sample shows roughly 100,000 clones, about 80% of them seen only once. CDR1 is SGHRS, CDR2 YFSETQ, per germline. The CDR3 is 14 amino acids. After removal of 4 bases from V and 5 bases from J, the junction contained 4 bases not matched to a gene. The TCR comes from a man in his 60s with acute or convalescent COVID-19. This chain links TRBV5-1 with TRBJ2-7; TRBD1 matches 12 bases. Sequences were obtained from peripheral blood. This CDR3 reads CASSIRDRGHEQYF. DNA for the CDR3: TGCGCCAGCAGCATCCGGGACAGGGGGCACGAGCAGTACTTC.